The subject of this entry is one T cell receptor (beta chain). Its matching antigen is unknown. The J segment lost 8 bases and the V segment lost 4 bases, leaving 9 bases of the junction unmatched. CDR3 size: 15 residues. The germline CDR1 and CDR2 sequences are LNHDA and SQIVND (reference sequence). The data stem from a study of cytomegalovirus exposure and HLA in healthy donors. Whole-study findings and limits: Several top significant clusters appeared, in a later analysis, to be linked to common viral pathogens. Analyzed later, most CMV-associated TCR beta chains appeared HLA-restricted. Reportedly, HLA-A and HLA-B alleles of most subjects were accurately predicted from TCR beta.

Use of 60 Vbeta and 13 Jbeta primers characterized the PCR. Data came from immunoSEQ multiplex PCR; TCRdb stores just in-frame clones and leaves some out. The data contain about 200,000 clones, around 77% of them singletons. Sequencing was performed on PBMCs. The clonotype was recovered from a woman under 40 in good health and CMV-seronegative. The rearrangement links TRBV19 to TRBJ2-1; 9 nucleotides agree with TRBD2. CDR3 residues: CASSRPGLAYYEQFF. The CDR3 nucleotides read TGTGCCAGTAGTAGGCCGGGACTAGCTTATTATGAGCAGTTCTTC.